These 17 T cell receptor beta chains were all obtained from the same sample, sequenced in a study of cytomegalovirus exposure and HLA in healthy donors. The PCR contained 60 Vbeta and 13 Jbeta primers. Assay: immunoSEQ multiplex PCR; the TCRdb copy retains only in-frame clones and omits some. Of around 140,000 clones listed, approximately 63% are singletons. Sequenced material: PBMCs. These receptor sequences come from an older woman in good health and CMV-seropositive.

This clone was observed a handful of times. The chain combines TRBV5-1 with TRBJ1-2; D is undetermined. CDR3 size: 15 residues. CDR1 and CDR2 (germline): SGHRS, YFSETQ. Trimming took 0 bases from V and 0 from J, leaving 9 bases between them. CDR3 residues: CASSLGHSANYGYTF. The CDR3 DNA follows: TGCGCCAGCAGCTTGGGACACAGTGCTAACTATGGCTACACCTTC.

The CDR3 coding sequence is TGTGCCAGCTCACCACGGTCTAGCGAACTCGGGGAGCTGTTTTTT. It translates to CASSPRSSELGELFF. The chain is built from TRBV18 and TRBJ2-2, with D tentatively TRBD2 (6 bases). Trimming cost V 1 base and J 7 bases, with 13 bases left between them. Germline values: CDR1 KGHSH, CDR2 LQKENI. The CDR3 totals 15 residues.

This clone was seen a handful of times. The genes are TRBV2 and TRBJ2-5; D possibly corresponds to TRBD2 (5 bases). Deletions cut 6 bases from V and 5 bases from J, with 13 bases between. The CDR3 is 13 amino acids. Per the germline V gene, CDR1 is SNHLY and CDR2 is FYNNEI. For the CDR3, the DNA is TGTGCCAGCAGCCTCGGAATAGCGGAGACCCAGTACTTC. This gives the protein CASSLGIAETQYF. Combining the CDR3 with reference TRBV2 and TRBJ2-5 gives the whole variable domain EPEVTQTPSHQVTQMGQEVILRCVPISNHLYFYWYRQILGQKVEFLVSFYNNEISEKSEIFDDQFSVERPDGSNFTLKIRSTKLEDSAMYFCASSLGIAETQYFGPGTRLLVL.

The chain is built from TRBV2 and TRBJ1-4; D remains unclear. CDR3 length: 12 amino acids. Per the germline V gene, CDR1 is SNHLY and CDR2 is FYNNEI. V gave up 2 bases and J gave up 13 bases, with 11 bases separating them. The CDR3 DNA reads TGTGCCAGCAGTGAAAGCCCCTGGAGACTGTTTTTT. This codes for CASSESPWRLFF.

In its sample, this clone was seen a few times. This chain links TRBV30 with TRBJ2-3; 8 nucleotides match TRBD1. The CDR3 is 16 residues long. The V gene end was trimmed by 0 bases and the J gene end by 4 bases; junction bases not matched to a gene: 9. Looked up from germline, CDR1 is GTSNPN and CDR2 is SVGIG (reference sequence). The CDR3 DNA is TGTGCCTGGAGTGTAAGGGTGTTCAGGGGGCCAGATACGCAGTATTTT. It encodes CAWSVRVFRGPDTQYF.

CDR3 sequence (DNA): TGCGCCAGCAGCTTCGGCGGGACCCCCAATGAGCAGTTCTTC. Its protein is CASSFGGTPNEQFF. The chain employs TRBV5-1 and TRBJ2-1; possibly TRBD2 for D (6 bases). From germline, CDR1 is SGHRS and CDR2 YFSETQ. This CDR3 is 14 amino acids long. V lost 2 bases and J 6 bases, leaving 12 bases between the germline ends.

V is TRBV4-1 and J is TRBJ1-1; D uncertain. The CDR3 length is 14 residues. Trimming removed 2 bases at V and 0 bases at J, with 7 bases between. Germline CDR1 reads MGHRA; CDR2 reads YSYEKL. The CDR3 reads CASSQRALNTEAFF. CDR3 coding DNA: TGCGCCAGCAGCCAAAGAGCCCTGAACACTGAAGCTTTCTTT.

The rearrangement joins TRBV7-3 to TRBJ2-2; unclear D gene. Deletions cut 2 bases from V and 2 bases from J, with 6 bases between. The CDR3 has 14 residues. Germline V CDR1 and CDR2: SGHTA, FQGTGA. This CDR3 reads CASSLLTNTGELFF. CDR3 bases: TGTGCCAGCAGCTTACTGACAAACACCGGGGAGCTGTTTTTT.

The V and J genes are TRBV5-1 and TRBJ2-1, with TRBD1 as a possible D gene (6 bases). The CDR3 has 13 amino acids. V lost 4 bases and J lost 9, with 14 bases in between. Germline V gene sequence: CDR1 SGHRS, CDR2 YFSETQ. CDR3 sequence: CASSPPGDGEQFF. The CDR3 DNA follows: TGCGCCAGCAGCCCCCCAGGGGACGGTGAGCAGTTCTTC.

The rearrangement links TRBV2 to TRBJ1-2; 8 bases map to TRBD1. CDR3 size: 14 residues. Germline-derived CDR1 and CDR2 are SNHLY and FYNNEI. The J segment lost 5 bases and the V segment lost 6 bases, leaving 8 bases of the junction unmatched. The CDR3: CASSAGQGGYGYTF. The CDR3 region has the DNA TGTGCCAGCAGCGCCGGACAGGGAGGGTATGGCTACACCTTC.

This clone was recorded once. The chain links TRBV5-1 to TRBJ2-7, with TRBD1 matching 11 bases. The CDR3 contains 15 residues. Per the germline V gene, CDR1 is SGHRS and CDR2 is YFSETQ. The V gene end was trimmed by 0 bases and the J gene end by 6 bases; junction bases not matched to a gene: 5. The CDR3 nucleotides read TGCGCCAGCAGCTTGGCCGGGACAGGGGGATCCGAGCAGTACTTC. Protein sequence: CASSLAGTGGSEQYF.

CDR3 DNA sequence: TGTGCCAGCAGCTTCGGACAGGCCCCCTACGAGCAGTACTTC. Translating it yields CASSFGQAPYEQYF. This chain joins TRBV5-4 and TRBJ2-7; 7 bases are a match to TRBD1. The trim removed 2 bases at V and 2 bases at J, leaving 4 bases unmatched. The V gene's germline CDR1 is SGHNT and CDR2 YYREEE (reference sequence). The CDR3 spans 14 residues.

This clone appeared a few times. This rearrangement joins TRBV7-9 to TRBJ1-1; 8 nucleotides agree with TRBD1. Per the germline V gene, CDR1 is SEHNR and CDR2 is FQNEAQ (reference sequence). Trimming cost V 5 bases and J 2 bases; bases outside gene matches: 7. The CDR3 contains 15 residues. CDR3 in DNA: TGTGCCAGCAGCCAGGGGACAGGAGCCAACACTGAAGCTTTCTTT. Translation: CASSQGTGANTEAFF.

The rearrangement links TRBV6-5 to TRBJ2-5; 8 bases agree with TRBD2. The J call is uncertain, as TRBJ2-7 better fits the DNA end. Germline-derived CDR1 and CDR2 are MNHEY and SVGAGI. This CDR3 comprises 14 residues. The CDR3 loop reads CASRRNTSGREQYF. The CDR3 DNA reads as TGTGCCAGCAGGCGAAACACTAGCGGACGCGAGCAGTACTTC.

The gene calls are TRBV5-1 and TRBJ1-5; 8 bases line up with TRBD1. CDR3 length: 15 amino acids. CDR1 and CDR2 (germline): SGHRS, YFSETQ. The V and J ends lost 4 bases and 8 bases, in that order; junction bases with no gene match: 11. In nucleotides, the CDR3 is TGCGCCAGCAGCCCAGGACAGGGAAGTTGGGAGCCCCAGCATTTT. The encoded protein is CASSPGQGSWEPQHF.

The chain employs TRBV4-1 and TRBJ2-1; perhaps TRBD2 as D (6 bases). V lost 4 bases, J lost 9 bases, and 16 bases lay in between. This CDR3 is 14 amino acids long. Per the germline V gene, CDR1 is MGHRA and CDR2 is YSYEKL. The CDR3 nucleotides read TGCGCCAGCAGCCCACTCCAGACTAGTTCTGAGCAGTTCTTC. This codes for CASSPLQTSSEQFF.

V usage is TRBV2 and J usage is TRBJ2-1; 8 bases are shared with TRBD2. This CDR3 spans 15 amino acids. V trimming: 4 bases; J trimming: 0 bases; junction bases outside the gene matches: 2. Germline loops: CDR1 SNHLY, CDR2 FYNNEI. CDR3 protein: CASSVSGGSYNEQFF. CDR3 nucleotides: TGTGCCAGCAGTGTAAGCGGGGGCTCCTACAATGAGCAGTTCTTC.